The 19 T cell receptor beta chains below were found in one sample sequenced in a study of human T cells and chemical hapten exposure. As for time point: pre-sensitization, week 0. Treatment denoted: therapeutic diphenylcyclopropenone sensitization with weekly scalp DPC. TCRdb re-called the RACE reads through MiXCR, storing one row per CDR3 protein. This sample has a few hundred thousand distinct CDR3 sequences, with about 9% found just once. The sequencing here drew on whole blood, taken in connection with sensitization to the hapten diphenylcyclopropenone (DPC). The receptors come from a woman in her thirties or forties with alopecia areata. Some clones in this sample may be carry-over from other donors' samples.

This rearrangement joins TRBV6-1 to TRBJ1-1; possible D gene TRBD1, 5 bases. This CDR3 region has 13 residues. Germline assignment: CDR1 MNHNS and CDR2 SASEGT. V gave up 3 bases and J gave up 3 bases, with 8 bases separating them. The CDR3 DNA is TGTGCCAGCAGTGACTCAGGGTACACTGAAGCTTTCTTT. This translates into CASSDSGYTEAFF.

There are many counts of this clonotype. The rearrangement joins TRBV20-1 to TRBJ2-7, with TRBD1 as a possible D gene (5 bases). V lost 1 base to trimming and J lost 2 bases, with 15 bases between them. The germline V gene has CDR1 DFQATT and CDR2 SNEGSKA (reference sequence). The CDR3 is made up of 15 amino acids. CDR3 sequence: CSARARAGFTYEQYF. The CDR3 DNA reads TGCAGTGCTAGAGCAAGGGCAGGGTTCACCTACGAGCAGTACTTC.

This clonotype was recorded a few times. The V and J genes are TRBV4-2 and TRBJ2-7, with D possibly matching TRBD1 (6 bases). CDR3 length: 15 amino acids. Germline CDR1 is LGHNA and CDR2 is YNFKEQ. V lost 0 bases and J lost 2, with 11 bases in between. The CDR3 DNA reads as TGTGCCAGCAGCCAAGATCTTCAGGGGACCTACGAGCAGTACTTC. Protein sequence: CASSQDLQGTYEQYF.

The sample holds many counts of this clonotype. This sequence joins TRBV28 and TRBJ1-6; D remains ambiguous. This CDR3 region has 12 residues. The V gene's germline CDR1 is MDHEN and CDR2 SYDVKM. Trimming removed 3 bases at V and 10 bases at J, with 7 bases between. The CDR3, as DNA: TGTGCCAGCAGTTTTCCGCGATCACCCCTCCACTTT. It is translated as CASSFPRSPLHF.

For the CDR3, the DNA is TGTGCCAGCAGCCCATTAGCGGGAAGCACAGATACGCAGTATTTT. This translates into CASSPLAGSTDTQYF. The chain combines TRBV9 with TRBJ2-3, with 8 positions matching TRBD2. CDR3 length: 15 amino acids. V was pared by 4 bases and J by 0 bases, with 4 bases of the junction left unmatched. CDR1 is SGDLS, CDR2 YYNGEE, per germline.

This clonotype was observed a handful of times. V is TRBV7-2 and J is TRBJ2-5, with a tentative D call TRBD1 (5 bases). The CDR3 extends over 14 amino acids. Germline V gene sequence: CDR1 SGHTA, CDR2 FQGNSA. V gave up 5 bases and J gave up 9 bases, with 19 bases separating them. The CDR3 region is CASSPGHGGMAQYF. CDR3 in DNA: TGTGCCAGCAGCCCCGGACATGGCGGAATGGCCCAGTACTTC.

The table lists this clonotype with a few counts. The V call is TRBV20-1, the J call TRBJ1-1; 7 bases line up with TRBD1. The ends lost 0 bases at V and 2 bases at J; junction bases unmatched: 3. The germline V gene has CDR1 DFQATT and CDR2 SNEGSKA (reference sequence). This CDR3 has 14 amino acids. The CDR3 loop reads CSARDTGDNTEAFF. For the CDR3, the DNA is TGCAGTGCTAGAGACACAGGGGATAACACTGAAGCTTTCTTT.

This clonotype was observed a few times. The CDR3 bases are TGTGCCAGCAGCTCCCGTTCGACTAGCGGGGGCGATACGCAGTATTTT. Its protein is CASSSRSTSGGDTQYF. The gene calls are TRBV7-9 and TRBJ2-3; 12 positions agree with TRBD2. The CDR3 has 16 amino acids. Trimming took 4 bases from V and 6 from J; bases not matched to a gene: 8. The V gene's germline CDR1 is SEHNR and CDR2 FQNEAQ (reference sequence). Together with reference TRBV7-9 and TRBJ2-3, the CDR3 gives the full variable domain: DTGVSQNPRHKITKRGQNVTFRCDPISEHNRLYWYRQTLGQGPEFLTYFQNEAQLEKSRLLSDRFSAERPKGSFSTLEIQRTEQGDSAMYLCASSSRSTSGGDTQYFGPGTRLTVL.

The chain is built from TRBV7-2 and TRBJ2-7; 10 bases match TRBD2. Trimming at V came to 5 bases and at J to 2 bases, leaving 6 bases not matched to a gene. The germline CDR1 and CDR2 sequences are SGHTA and FQGNSA. This CDR3 comprises 15 residues. CDR3 protein: CASSGLAVPPYEQYF. In DNA, the CDR3 is TGTGCCAGCAGCGGACTAGCGGTCCCGCCCTACGAGCAGTACTTC. Together with reference TRBV7-2 and TRBJ2-7, the CDR3 gives the full variable domain: GAGVSQSPSNKVTEKGKDVELRCDPISGHTALYWYRQSLGQGLEFLIYFQGNSAPDKSGLPSDRFSAERTGGSVSTLTIQRTQQEDSAVYLCASSGLAVPPYEQYFGPGTRLTVT.

This clonotype was found a few times. The chain recombines TRBV6-1 with TRBJ2-3, with TRBD2 identical over 12 bases. J gave up 3 bases and V 6 bases, and 4 bases lay outside the gene matches. This CDR3 contains 15 residues. The germline V gene has CDR1 MNHNS and CDR2 SASEGT. Here the CDR3 reads CASRGLAGTTDTQYF. In DNA form, the CDR3 reads TGTGCCAGCAGGGGACTAGCGGGTACAACAGATACGCAGTATTTT.

The rearrangement links TRBV9 to TRBJ2-5; 11 bases fit TRBD2. V shed 0 bases, J shed 4 bases, and the junction held 2 bases outside the gene matches. The V gene's germline CDR1 is SGDLS and CDR2 YYNGEE. This CDR3 spans 15 amino acids. The CDR3 nucleotides read TGTGCCAGCAGCGTAGAACTAGCGGGAGTAGAGACCCAGTACTTC. Protein sequence: CASSVELAGVETQYF.

This chain links TRBV6-2 or TRBV6-3 with TRBJ2-7, with 8 bases lining up with TRBD2. The CDR3 runs 13 residues. Germline V lookup: CDR1 MNHEY, CDR2 SVGEGT. V gave up 6 bases and J gave up 6 bases; unmatched junction bases: 7. The CDR3 sequence is CASRSGSLSEQYF. DNA of the CDR3: TGTGCCAGCAGAAGCGGGAGTCTTTCCGAGCAGTACTTC.

The chain carries TRBV7-9 and TRBJ2-3; D unclear. In germline, CDR1 is SEHNR, CDR2 FQNEAQ (reference sequence). CDR3 length equals 13 residues. With 5 bases removed from V and 0 bases from J, the gap between germline ends came to 6 bases. DNA of the CDR3: TGTGCCAGCAGCCACACTAGCACAGATACGCAGTATTTT. Translated, it gives CASSHTSTDTQYF.

This clonotype has a handful of counts. The V gene is TRBV28, the J gene TRBJ1-5; no reliable D call. Germline V lookup: CDR1 MDHEN, CDR2 SYDVKM. This CDR3 comprises 13 residues. Trimming stripped 6 bases from V and 4 bases from J, with 10 bases between. CDR3 in amino acids: CASREVGNQPQHF. As DNA, the CDR3 is TGTGCCAGCAGAGAAGTGGGGAATCAGCCCCAGCATTTT.

The chain recombines TRBV20-1 with TRBJ2-1, with no clear D. This CDR3 is built from 13 residues. With 3 bases removed from V and 0 bases from J, the gap between germline ends came to 6 bases. The V gene's germline CDR1 is DFQATT and CDR2 SNEGSKA (reference sequence). The CDR3 nucleotides read TGCAGTGCTAGTTCGATCTCCTACAATGAGCAGTTCTTC. Protein: CSASSISYNEQFF.

The V gene is TRBV12-3 or TRBV12-4, the J gene TRBJ1-3; D is undetermined. The CDR3 extends over 16 amino acids. Deletions cut 2 bases from V and 0 bases from J, with 11 bases between. The CDR3 is CASSLTLGLSGNTIYF. CDR3 nucleotide sequence: TGTGCCAGCAGTTTAACCCTTGGCCTCTCTGGAAACACCATATATTTT.

Details on this clonotype: One end of the junction does not line up with germline, which may come from a read error. CDR3 coding DNA: TGTGCCAGCAGTCAATCCGCTGGACTCTCGGTATTC. It encodes CASSQSAGLSVF. The chain couples TRBV5-4 to TRBJ1-2; no clear D gene. The CDR3 is 12 residues long. Germline V gene data show CDR1 as SGHNT and CDR2 as YYREEE (reference sequence).

This clonotype appeared a few times. The chain uses TRBV2 and TRBJ2-1; 7 bases are shared with TRBD2. The V segment lost 3 bases and the J segment 10 bases; nucleotides outside the gene matches: 12. Germline CDR1 is SNHLY and CDR2 is FYNNEI. CDR3 length: 15 residues. The CDR3 loop is CASSDPGEGLLEQFF. CDR3 coding DNA: TGTGCCAGCAGTGACCCGGGGGAGGGCCTGTTGGAGCAGTTCTTC.

This clonotype was observed a handful of times. The J gene is TRBJ2-7, the V gene TRBV5-5; the match to TRBD2 covers 10 bases. After removal of 5 bases from V and 3 bases from J, the junction contained 8 bases not matched to a gene. Germline CDR1 is SGHKS and CDR2 is YYEKEE (reference sequence). This CDR3 is built from 15 residues. CDR3 nucleotide sequence: TGTGCCAGCAGTTTCGGGACTAGCGTAAACTACGAGCAGTACTTC. It codes for CASSFGTSVNYEQYF.